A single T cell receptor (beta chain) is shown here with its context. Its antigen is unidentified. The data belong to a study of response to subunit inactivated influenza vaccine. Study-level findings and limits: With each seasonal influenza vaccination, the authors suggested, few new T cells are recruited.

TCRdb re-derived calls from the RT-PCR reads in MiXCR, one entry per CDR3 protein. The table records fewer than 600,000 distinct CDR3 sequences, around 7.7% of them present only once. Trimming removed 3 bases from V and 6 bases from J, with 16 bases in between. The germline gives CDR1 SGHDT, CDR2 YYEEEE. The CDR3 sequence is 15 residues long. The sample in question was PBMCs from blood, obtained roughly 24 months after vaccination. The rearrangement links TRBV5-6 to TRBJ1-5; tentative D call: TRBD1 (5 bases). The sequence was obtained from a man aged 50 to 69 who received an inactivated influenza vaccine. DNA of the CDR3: TGTGCCAGCAGCTCTCAGCCAGGGACGATTCAGCCCCAGCATTTT. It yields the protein CASSSQPGTIQPQHF.